Presented here are 11 T cell receptor beta chains from one specimen sequenced in a study of T cells in Graves' hyperthyroidism and ophthalmopathy. Amplification yielded TCR beta CDR3 regions, with RNA transcripts as the source. Carried out on the TCR CDR3, a first-round RT-PCR used the HTBI primer set. TCRdb reprocessed the multiplex PCR reads via MiXCR and lists one record per CDR3 protein. The sample records 500,000 to 550,000 distinct CDR3 sequences, about a fifth being singletons. The sample consisted of blood. Receptors originate from a man aged 18 to 29 with Graves' hyperthyroidism.

This clonotype has at least ten counts. The genes are TRBV12-3 or TRBV12-4 and TRBJ2-2; 7 positions match TRBD1. The V and J ends lost 7 bases and 3 bases, in that order; junction bases with no gene match: 8. The CDR3 is 15 residues long. The CDR3 nucleotides read TGTGCCAGCAATAAACAGGGGTACGACACCGGGGAGCTGTTTTTT. Encoded protein: CASNKQGYDTGELFF.

J is TRBJ1-1 and V is TRBV30; 8 bases are shared with TRBD1. With 3 bases clipped from V and 0 bases from J, the junction kept 6 bases outside the gene matches. The CDR3 contains 15 residues. Germline V CDR1 and CDR2: GTSNPN, SVGIG (reference sequence). The DNA of the CDR3 is TGTGCCTGGAGCCGGGACAGGCATATGAACACTGAAGCTTTCTTT. Its protein is CAWSRDRHMNTEAFF.

At least ten counts were recorded for this clonotype. The V gene is TRBV5-1, the J gene TRBJ1-2, with unresolved D. In germline, CDR1 is SGHRS, CDR2 YFSETQ. The V end was cut by 4 bases, the J end by 6 bases, with 13 bases between. CDR3 length equals 13 residues. CDR3 nucleotide sequence: TGCGCCAGCAGCCCTTCCCGAGTGGATGGCTACACCTTC. Translation: CASSPSRVDGYTF.

This clonotype has ten or more counts. In DNA, the CDR3 is TGTGCCAGCAGACTAGGCCGGACAGGTGATAACACTGAAGCTTTCTTT. Translating it yields CASRLGRTGDNTEAFF. The rearrangement links TRBV6-5 to TRBJ1-1; 7 nucleotides agree with TRBD1. The V gene end was trimmed by 6 bases and the J gene end by 2 bases; junction bases not matched to a gene: 12. CDR3 length: 16 residues. Germline V gives CDR1 MNHEY, CDR2 SVGAGI.

This clonotype was seen at least ten times. The chain combines TRBV10-2 with TRBJ1-5; D unresolved. CDR1 and CDR2 (germline): WSHSY, SAAADI. V dropped 2 bases and J dropped 3 bases, with 8 bases sitting between them. The CDR3 spans 14 residues. CDR3 in DNA: TGCGCCAGCAGTGAGCGAGGGATCAATCAGCCCCAGCATTTT. Protein: CASSERGINQPQHF.

The rearrangement uses TRBV15 and TRBJ2-5; D ambiguous. Trimming took off 2 bases at V and 2 bases at J, with 3 bases between the two ends. The CDR3 runs to 12 residues. In germline, CDR1 is LNHNV, CDR2 YYDKDF (reference sequence). This chain's CDR3 is CATSRLQETQYF. The CDR3 DNA reads as TGTGCCACCAGCAGACTACAAGAGACCCAGTACTTC.

In this sample, this clonotype turned up many times. The chain couples TRBV28 to TRBJ1-5; the D is unclear. Looked up from germline, CDR1 is MDHEN and CDR2 is SYDVKM. Trimming took 6 bases from V and 7 from J, leaving 10 bases between them. The CDR3 spans 12 residues. CDR3 sequence (DNA): TGTGCCAGCAGGAGCAGAAGCCAGCCCCAGCATTTT. This encodes CASRSRSQPQHF.

Here the CDR3 reads CSALGQGLGTEAFF. The CDR3 DNA reads as TGCAGTGCCCTGGGACAGGGGTTGGGCACTGAAGCTTTCTTT. V is TRBV20-1 and J is TRBJ1-1; 10 bases line up with TRBD1. Trimming at V came to 6 bases and at J to 4 bases, leaving 8 bases not matched to a gene. The CDR3 is 14 amino acids. Germline V gene lookup returns CDR1 DFQATT and CDR2 SNEGSKA (reference sequence).

Of note for this clonotype: A much larger clone differs by one base, so this may be a read error. The conserved final phenylalanine or tryptophan is absent from the CDR3, which likely points to a read error. This rearrangement joins TRBV6-2 or TRBV6-3 to TRBJ2-7; 10 positions match TRBD2. The CDR3 length is 14 residues. CDR1 MNHEY and CDR2 SVGEGT come from the germline V gene. Unmatched junction bases numbered 2, after V lost 2 bases and J lost 4 bases. For the CDR3, the DNA is TGTGCCAGCAGTTACCTAGCGGGGGCGTACGAGCAGTACTAC. This sequence encodes CASSYLAGAYEQYY.

This clonotype was counted only a few times. The chain recombines TRBV19 with TRBJ2-5, with D hard to call. Trimming cost V 2 bases and J 3 bases, with 13 bases left between them. Looked up from germline, CDR1 is LNHDA and CDR2 is SQIVND (reference sequence). The CDR3 is 15 amino acids. CDR3 bases: TGTGCCAGTAGTATATCGGTAGGCGGCGAAGAGACCCAGTACTTC. Its protein is CASSISVGGEETQYF.

There are many counts of this clonotype. The V and J genes are TRBV9 and TRBJ1-1, with unresolved D. Per germline, CDR1 SGDLS and CDR2 YYNGEE. The germline V and J ends were trimmed by 0 bases and 4 bases, with 7 bases remaining between them. This CDR3 has 13 residues. The CDR3: CASSVGKVTEAFF. Here the CDR3 DNA reads TGTGCCAGCAGCGTAGGTAAAGTCACTGAAGCTTTCTTT.